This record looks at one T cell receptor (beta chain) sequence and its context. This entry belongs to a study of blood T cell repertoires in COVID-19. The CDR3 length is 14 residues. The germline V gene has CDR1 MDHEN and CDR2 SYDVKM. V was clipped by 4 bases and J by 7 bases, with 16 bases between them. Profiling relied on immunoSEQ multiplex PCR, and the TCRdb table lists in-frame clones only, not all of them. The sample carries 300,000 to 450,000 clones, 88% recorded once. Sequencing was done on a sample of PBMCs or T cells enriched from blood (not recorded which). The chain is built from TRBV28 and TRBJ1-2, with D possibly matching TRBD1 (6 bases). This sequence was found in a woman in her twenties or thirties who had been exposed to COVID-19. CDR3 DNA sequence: TGTGCCAGCAGTTCCGAGAACAGGGAAGCTGGCTACACCTTC. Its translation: CASSSENREAGYTF.